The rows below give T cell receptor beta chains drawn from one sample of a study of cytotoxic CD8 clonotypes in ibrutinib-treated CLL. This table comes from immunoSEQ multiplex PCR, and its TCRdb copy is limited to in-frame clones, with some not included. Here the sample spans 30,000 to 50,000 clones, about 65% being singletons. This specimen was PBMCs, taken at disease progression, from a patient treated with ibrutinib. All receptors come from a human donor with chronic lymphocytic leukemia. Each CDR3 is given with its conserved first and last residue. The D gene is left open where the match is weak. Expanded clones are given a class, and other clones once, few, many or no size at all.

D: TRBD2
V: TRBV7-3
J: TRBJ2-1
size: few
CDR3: CASSPQPSGNEQFF
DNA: TGTGCCAGCAGCCCTCAGCCTAGCGGCAATGAGCAGTTCTTC

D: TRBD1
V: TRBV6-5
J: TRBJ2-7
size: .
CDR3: CATWDRGTSYEQYF
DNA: TGTGCCACCTGGGACAGGGGGACCTCCTACGAGCAGTACTTC

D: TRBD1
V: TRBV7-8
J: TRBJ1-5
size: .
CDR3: CASSLGPGQGHQPQHF
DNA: TGTGCCAGCAGCTTAGGTCCGGGACAGGGTCATCAGCCCCAGCATTTT

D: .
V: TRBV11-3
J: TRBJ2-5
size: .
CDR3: CASSFLRNGETQYF
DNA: TGTGCCAGCAGCTTCCTTCGAAACGGGGAGACCCAGTACTTC

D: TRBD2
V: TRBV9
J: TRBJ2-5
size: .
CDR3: CASTRSGSSETQYF
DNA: TGTGCCAGCACCCGTAGCGGGAGCTCGGAGACCCAGTACTTC

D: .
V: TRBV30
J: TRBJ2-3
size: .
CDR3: CAWSVRRGRTDTQYF
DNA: TGTGCCTGGAGTGTACGTCGGGGGCGCACAGATACGCAGTATTTT

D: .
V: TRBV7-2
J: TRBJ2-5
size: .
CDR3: CASSLNPGMYETQYF
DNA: TGTGCCAGCAGCTTAAATCCAGGGATGTACGAGACCCAGTACTTC

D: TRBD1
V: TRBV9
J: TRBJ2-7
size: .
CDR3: CASSVAGQGYEQYF
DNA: TGTGCCAGCAGCGTAGCGGGACAGGGCTACGAGCAGTACTTC

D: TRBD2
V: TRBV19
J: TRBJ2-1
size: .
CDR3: CASSMVSGSLHNEQFF
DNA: TGTGCCAGTAGTATGGTAAGCGGGAGTCTCCACAATGAGCAGTTCTTC

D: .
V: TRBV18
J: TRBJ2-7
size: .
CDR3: CASSPRGGRDRGYEQYF
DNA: TGTGCCAGCTCACCGAGGGGTGGACGGGATCGCGGCTACGAGCAGTACTTC

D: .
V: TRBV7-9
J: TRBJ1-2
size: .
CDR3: CASSGEGVEGYTF
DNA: TGTGCCAGCAGCGGCGAGGGGGTCGAGGGCTACACCTTC

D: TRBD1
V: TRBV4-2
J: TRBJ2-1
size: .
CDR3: CASSQPSGGNEQFF
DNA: TGTGCCAGCAGCCAACCTTCAGGGGGCAATGAGCAGTTCTTC

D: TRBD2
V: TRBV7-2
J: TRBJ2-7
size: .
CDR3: CASSLSPAGAGSYEQYF
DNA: TGTGCCAGCAGCTTATCCCCCGCGGGAGCGGGGTCCTACGAGCAGTACTTC

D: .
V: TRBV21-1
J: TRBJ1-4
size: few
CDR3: CASSKGYSDSCNEKLFF
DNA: TGTGCCAGCAGCAAAGGGTACTCGGACAGCTGTAATGAAAAACTGTTTTTT

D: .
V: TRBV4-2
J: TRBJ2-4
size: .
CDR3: CASSQDRASSQNIQYF
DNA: TGTGCCAGCAGCCAAGATCGGGCTAGCTCCCAAAACATTCAGTACTTC

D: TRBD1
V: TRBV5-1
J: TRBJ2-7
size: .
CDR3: CASSSDRGSAEQYF
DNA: TGCGCCAGCAGCTCCGACAGGGGATCGGCCGAGCAGTACTTC

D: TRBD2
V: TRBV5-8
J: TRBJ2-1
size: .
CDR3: CASSLWTSGRVSNEQFF
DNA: TGTGCCAGCAGCTTATGGACTAGCGGGAGGGTCAGCAATGAGCAGTTCTTC

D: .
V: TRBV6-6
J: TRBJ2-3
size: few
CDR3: CASNQPPDTQYF
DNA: TGTGCCAGCAACCAACCTCCAGATACGCAGTATTTT

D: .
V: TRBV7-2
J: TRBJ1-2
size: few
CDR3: CASSLVLDYGYTF
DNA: TGTGCCAGCAGCTTAGTGCTGGACTATGGCTACACCTTC

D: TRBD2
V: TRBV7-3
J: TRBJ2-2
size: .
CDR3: CASSRGLAVTNTGELFF
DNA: TGTGCCAGCAGCCGGGGACTAGCGGTTACGAACACCGGGGAGCTGTTTTTT

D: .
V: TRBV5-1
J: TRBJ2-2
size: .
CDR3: CASSLVILLNSNTGELFF
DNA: TGCGCCAGCAGCTTGGTGATCCTGTTAAACTCGAACACCGGGGAGCTGTTTTTT

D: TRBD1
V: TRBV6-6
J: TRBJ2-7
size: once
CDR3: CASNYQWGTGAYEQYF
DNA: TGTGCCAGCAACTATCAATGGGGGACAGGGGCCTACGAGCAGTACTTC

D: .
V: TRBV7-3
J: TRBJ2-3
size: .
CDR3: CASSGEGRTIDTQYF
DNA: TGTGCCAGCAGCGGCGAGGGACGGACTATAGATACGCAGTATTTT

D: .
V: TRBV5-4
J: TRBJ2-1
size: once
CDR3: CAGTVGGQNNEQFF
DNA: TGTGCCGGTACAGTGGGGGGGCAGAACAATGAGCAGTTCTTC

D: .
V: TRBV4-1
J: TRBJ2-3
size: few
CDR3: CASSQDPSRGITDTQYF
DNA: TGCGCCAGCAGCCAAGATCCTAGCAGGGGAATCACAGATACGCAGTATTTT

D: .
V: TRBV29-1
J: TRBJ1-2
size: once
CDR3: CSARTQLYGYTF
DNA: TGCAGCGCCCGGACGCAACTTTATGGCTACACCTTC

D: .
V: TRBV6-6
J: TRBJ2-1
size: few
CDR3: CASTVGLYNEQFF
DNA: TGTGCCAGCACTGTCGGGCTCTACAATGAGCAGTTCTTC

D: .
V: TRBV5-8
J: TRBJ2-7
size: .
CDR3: CASSSYSGGGLYEQYF
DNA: TGTGCCAGCAGCTCATATAGCGGAGGGGGATTATACGAGCAGTACTTC

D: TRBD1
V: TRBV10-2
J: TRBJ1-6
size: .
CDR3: CASTGGSGSPLHF
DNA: TGCGCCAGCACAGGGGGCTCTGGTTCACCCCTCCACTTT

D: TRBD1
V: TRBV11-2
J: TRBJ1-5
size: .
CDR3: CASSLGQNQPQHF
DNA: TGTGCCAGCAGCCTGGGACAGAATCAGCCCCAGCATTTT

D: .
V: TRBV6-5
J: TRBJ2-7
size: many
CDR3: CASSLDRTPTYEQYF
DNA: TGTGCCAGCAGCCTCGACAGGACTCCTACCTACGAGCAGTACTTC

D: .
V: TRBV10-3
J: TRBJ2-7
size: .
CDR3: CAIRPGSSYEQYF
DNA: TGTGCCATCAGGCCGGGAAGCTCCTACGAGCAGTACTTC

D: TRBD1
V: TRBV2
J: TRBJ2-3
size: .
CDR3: CASSTGQGWADTQYF
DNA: TGTGCCAGCAGTACAGGACAGGGTTGGGCAGATACGCAGTATTTT

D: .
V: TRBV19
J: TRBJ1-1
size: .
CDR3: CASTRTALGPQMNTEAFF
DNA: TGTGCCAGTACCAGGACAGCCCTGGGCCCCCAGATGAACACTGAAGCTTTCTTT

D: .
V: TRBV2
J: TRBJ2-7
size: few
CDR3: CASSEPAWEQYF
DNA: TGTGCCAGCAGTGAACCGGCTTGGGAGCAGTACTTC

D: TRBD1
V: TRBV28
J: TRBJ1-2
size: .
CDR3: CASRPPGGNYGYTF
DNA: TGTGCCAGCAGGCCCCCAGGGGGTAACTATGGCTACACCTTC

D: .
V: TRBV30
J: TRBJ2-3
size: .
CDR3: CAWSVSEYGTDTQYF
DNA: TGTGCCTGGAGTGTATCCGAGTACGGCACAGATACGCAGTATTTT

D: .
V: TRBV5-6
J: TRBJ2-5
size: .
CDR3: CASSGGVTETQYF
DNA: TGTGCCAGCAGCGGTGGGGTCACCGAGACCCAGTACTTC

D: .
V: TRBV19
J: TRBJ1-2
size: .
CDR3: CASSPGNYGYTF
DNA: TGTGCCAGTAGTCCAGGAAACTATGGCTACACCTTC

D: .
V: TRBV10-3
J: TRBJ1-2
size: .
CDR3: CAISESGRPYGYTF
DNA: TGTGCCATCAGCGAATCGGGACGACCCTATGGCTACACCTTC

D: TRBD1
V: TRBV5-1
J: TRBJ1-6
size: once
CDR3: CASRWDRGVSSPLHF
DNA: TGCGCCAGCAGGTGGGACAGGGGGGTTAGTTCACCCCTCCACTTT

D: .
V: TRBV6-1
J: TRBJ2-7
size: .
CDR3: CASTGPAYEQYF
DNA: TGTGCCAGCACAGGTCCTGCCTACGAGCAGTACTTC

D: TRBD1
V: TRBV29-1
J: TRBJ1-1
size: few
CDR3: CSVAGQGAPEAFF
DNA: TGCAGCGTCGCCGGACAGGGGGCCCCTGAAGCTTTCTTT

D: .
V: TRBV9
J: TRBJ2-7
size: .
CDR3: CASSVYDSSGGNEQYF
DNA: TGTGCCAGCAGCGTATACGACTCCTCCGGGGGCAACGAGCAGTACTTC

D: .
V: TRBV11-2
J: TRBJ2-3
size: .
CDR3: CASSTRTAPDTQYF
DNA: TGTGCCAGCAGCACCCGGACGGCACCAGATACGCAGTATTTT

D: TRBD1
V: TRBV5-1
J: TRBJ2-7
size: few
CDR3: CASSNTRTGGAYEQYF
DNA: TGCGCCAGCAGTAACACGAGGACAGGGGGCGCCTACGAGCAGTACTTC

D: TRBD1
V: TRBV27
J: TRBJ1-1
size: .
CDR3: CATYRQGPNTEAFF
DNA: TGTGCCACCTATCGACAGGGCCCGAACACTGAAGCTTTCTTT

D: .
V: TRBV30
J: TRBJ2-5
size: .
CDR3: CAWSNKETQYF
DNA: TGTGCCTGGAGTAACAAAGAGACCCAGTACTTC

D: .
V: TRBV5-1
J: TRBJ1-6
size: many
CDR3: CASSPDRGNSPLHF
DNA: TGCGCCAGCAGCCCAGATAGGGGGAATTCACCCCTCCACTTT

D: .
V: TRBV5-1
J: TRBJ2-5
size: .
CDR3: CASSFEGFQETQYF
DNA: TGCGCCAGCAGCTTCGAGGGCTTCCAAGAGACCCAGTACTTC

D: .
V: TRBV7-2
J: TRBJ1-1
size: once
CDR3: CASSLRGAFEAFF
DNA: TGTGCCAGCAGCTTAAGGGGGGCATTTGAAGCTTTCTTT

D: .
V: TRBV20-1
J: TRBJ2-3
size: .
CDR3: CISLGADTQYF
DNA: TGCATTTCGCTGGGGGCAGATACGCAGTATTTT

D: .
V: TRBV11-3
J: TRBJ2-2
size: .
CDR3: CASSLVGSLNTGELFF
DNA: TGTGCCAGCAGCTTAGTCGGGAGCTTGAACACCGGGGAGCTGTTTTTT

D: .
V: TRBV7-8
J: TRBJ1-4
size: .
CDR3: CASSLALAQGNEKLFF
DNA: TGTGCCAGCAGCTTAGCGCTGGCACAGGGAAATGAAAAACTGTTTTTT

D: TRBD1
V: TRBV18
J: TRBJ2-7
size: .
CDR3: CASSPDRLLGEQYF
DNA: TGTGCCAGCTCACCGGACAGGCTATTAGGCGAGCAGTACTTC

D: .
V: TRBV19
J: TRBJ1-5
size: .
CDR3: CASSIGQGGDQPQHF
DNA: TGTGCCAGTAGTATCGGCCAGGGAGGCGATCAGCCCCAGCATTTT

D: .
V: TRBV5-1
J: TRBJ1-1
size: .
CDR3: CASSSQGDTEAFF
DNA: TGCGCCAGCAGCTCCCAGGGCGACACTGAAGCTTTCTTT

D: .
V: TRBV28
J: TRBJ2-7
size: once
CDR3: CASVDPSYEQYF
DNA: TGTGCCAGCGTGGACCCTTCCTACGAGCAGTACTTC